This passage covers 31 T cell receptor beta chains from one sample sequenced in a study of shared clonotypes between healthy human individuals. Sequencing used immunoSEQ multiplex PCR; TCRdb keeps in-frame clones, though not all of them. The table has approximately 940,000 clones, about 80% seen once; the top ten hold about 1.5%. Sequencing was carried out using memory CD4+ T cells sorted from blood. Subset described: CD45RA-negative fraction. Source of these receptors: a man between 18 and 35 years old in good health.

The chain recombines TRBV11-2 with TRBJ1-2; possibly TRBD1 for D (5 bases). Trimming removed 3 bases from V and 0 bases from J, with 8 bases in between. This CDR3 has 14 amino acids. From germline, CDR1 is SGHAT and CDR2 FQNNGV. The CDR3 DNA sequence: TGTGCCAGCAGCTTGACAGAGACTAACTATGGCTACACCTTC. Amino acids: CASSLTETNYGYTF.

The V call is TRBV27, the J call TRBJ2-6; maybe TRBD1 (8 bases). The CDR3 consists of 16 residues. V dropped 6 bases and J dropped 2 bases, with 14 bases sitting between them. Germline V gene data show CDR1 as MNHEY and CDR2 as SMNVEV (reference sequence). CDR3 protein: CASSQQGGTGANVLTF. In DNA, the CDR3 is TGTGCCAGCAGCCAACAGGGGGGGACTGGGGCCAACGTCCTGACTTTC.

A word on this clone: The sample has other DNA sequences that encode this CDR3 too. The rearrangement joins TRBV5-1 to TRBJ2-7; TRBD1 agrees at 11 bases. V was pared by 4 bases and J by 4 bases, with 4 bases of the junction left unmatched. In germline, CDR1 is SGHRS, CDR2 YFSETQ. There are 14 residues in the CDR3. CDR3 region: CASSQGQGAYEQYF. For the CDR3, the DNA is TGCGCCAGCAGCCAAGGACAGGGGGCTTACGAGCAGTACTTC.

The J gene is TRBJ2-2, the V gene TRBV7-6; D unclear. The germline V gene encodes CDR1 SGHVS and CDR2 FNYEAQ. The CDR3 is 14 residues long. Trimming left V 4 bases short and J 4 bases short, with 10 bases between. The CDR3 nucleotides are TGTGCCAGCAGCTCCTCCTCAGTCACCGGGGAGCTGTTTTTT. It is translated as CASSSSSVTGELFF.

The chain recombines TRBV28 with TRBJ1-2; D ambiguous. CDR3 length: 13 amino acids. Looked up from germline, CDR1 is MDHEN and CDR2 is SYDVKM. The V end lost 1 base, the J end lost 6 bases, and 9 bases lay between the germline ends. Here the CDR3 reads CASSLFRQDGYTF. The CDR3 nucleotides read TGTGCCAGCAGTTTATTCCGACAAGATGGCTACACCTTC.

The chain is built from TRBV5-1 and TRBJ2-2; 10 nucleotides match TRBD2. Germline V lookup: CDR1 SGHRS, CDR2 YFSETQ. Trimming at V came to 0 bases and at J to 2 bases, leaving 7 bases not matched to a gene. The CDR3 spans 18 residues. The CDR3 reads CASSLVPSGGPNTGELFF. The DNA for the CDR3 is TGCGCCAGCAGCTTGGTGCCTAGCGGGGGTCCCAACACCGGGGAGCTGTTTTTT.

CDR3 protein: CASSQLPGLASSNEQFF. The CDR3 nucleotides are TGTGCCAGCAGCCAACTTCCGGGACTAGCGAGTAGTAATGAGCAGTTCTTC. The chain recombines TRBV14 with TRBJ2-1; TRBD2 matches 10 bases. Per germline, CDR1 SGHDN and CDR2 FVKESK. After removal of 2 bases from V and 7 bases from J, the junction contained 11 bases not matched to a gene. CDR3 size: 17 residues.

Note on this clone: Relative to the germline gene, one junction end is altered; a read error may explain this. Other DNA sequences in this sample translate to the same CDR3. V gene TRBV7-2 combines with J gene TRBJ1-6; D unresolved. Germline V gene sequence: CDR1 SGHTA, CDR2 FQGNSA. The CDR3 length is 13 residues. The CDR3 here is CASSSFFGSPLHF. The CDR3 DNA follows: TGTGCCAGTAGCTCCTTTTTTGGTTCACCCCTCCACTTT.

DNA for the CDR3: TGTGCCAGCAGCCCAGGAGTCAAATACGAGCAGTACTTC. It codes for CASSPGVKYEQYF. This chain uses TRBV7-6 with TRBJ2-7; D unclear. The V end was cut by 5 bases, the J end by 4 bases, with 12 bases between. Germline V gene lookup returns CDR1 SGHVS and CDR2 FNYEAQ. The CDR3 loop spans 13 amino acids.

The rearrangement uses TRBV7-3 and TRBJ2-7, with D possibly being TRBD2 (6 bases). CDR1 SGHTA and CDR2 FQGTGA come from the germline V gene. V shed 8 bases and J shed 0 bases, with 14 bases lying between them. The CDR3 is 14 amino acids. The CDR3 region has the DNA TGTGCCAGCTCCAAATCCGGGGGCTCCTACGAGCAGTACTTC. Translation gives CASSKSGGSYEQYF. The complete variable domain, with remaining parts taken from reference TRBV7-3 and TRBJ2-7, reads GAGVSQTPSNKVTEKGKYVELRCDPISGHTALYWYRQSLGQGPEFLIYFQGTGAADDSGLPNDRFFAVRPEGSVSTLKIQRTERGDSAVYLCASSKSGGSYEQYFGPGTRLTVT.

The chain has TRBV18 and TRBJ2-3; perhaps TRBD1 as D (7 bases). Germline CDR1 is KGHSH and CDR2 is LQKENI. The CDR3 extends over 14 amino acids. V lost 8 bases and J lost 6, with 18 bases in between. The CDR3 sequence is CASREQGGPDTQYF. The CDR3 coding sequence is TGTGCCAGCAGGGAGCAGGGGGGCCCGGATACGCAGTATTTT.

This chain uses TRBV11-2 with TRBJ2-1, with 13 bases matching TRBD2. CDR3 length: 15 amino acids. Germline trimming cut 5 bases from V and 10 bases from J; bases unmatched to any gene: 8. Germline V lookup: CDR1 SGHAT, CDR2 FQNNGV. CDR3 loop: CASSQGLAGVSEQFF. DNA for the CDR3: TGTGCCAGCAGCCAAGGACTAGCGGGGGTAAGCGAGCAGTTCTTC.

The genes are TRBV28 and TRBJ2-5, with 7 bases aligning to TRBD2. The CDR3 runs to 17 residues. Per germline, CDR1 MDHEN and CDR2 SYDVKM. V lost 2 bases, J lost 9 bases, and 18 bases stayed unmatched. The CDR3 loop is CASSLSPPSGASRAQYF. CDR3 bases: TGTGCCAGCAGTTTAAGCCCCCCCAGCGGGGCGTCCCGGGCCCAGTACTTC.

The V gene is TRBV6-1, the J gene TRBJ2-7, with D maybe TRBD1 (6 bases). The CDR3 is 15 residues long. CDR1 is MNHNS, CDR2 SASEGT, per germline. The V gene lost 0 bases and the J gene lost 4 bases, with 13 bases spanning the gap. The CDR3 DNA follows: TGTGCCAGCAGTGAAGCCGAGGGGGTCCATTACGAGCAGTACTTC. This gives the protein CASSEAEGVHYEQYF.

This chain uses TRBV19 with TRBJ1-1; 12 bases are shared with TRBD1. CDR1 LNHDA and CDR2 SQIVND come from the germline V gene (reference sequence). The CDR3 runs 17 residues. J was trimmed by 1 base and V by 6 bases; bases with no gene match: 9. The CDR3, as DNA: TGTGCCAGTAGAAAAGGGACAGGGGGCGGTAGGAACACTGAAGCTTTCTTT. Protein sequence: CASRKGTGGGRNTEAFF.

The chain carries TRBV29-1 and TRBJ1-2; maybe TRBD1 (5 bases). Deletions cut 3 bases from V and 9 bases from J, with 8 bases between. Per germline, CDR1 SQVTM and CDR2 ANQGSEA. The CDR3 covers 10 residues. The CDR3 is CSVEAGSYTF. The CDR3 bases are TGCAGCGTTGAGGCAGGGAGCTACACCTTC.

The genes are TRBV20-1 and TRBJ2-5; D gene unclear. The CDR3 contains 10 residues. Between the trimmed V and J ends, which lost 3 bases and 5 bases, there was a span of 4 bases. From germline, CDR1 is DFQATT and CDR2 SNEGSKA (reference sequence). In DNA form, the CDR3 reads TGCAGTGCTAGTGACGAGACCCAGTACTTC. Translation: CSASDETQYF.

V gene TRBV5-8 combines with J gene TRBJ2-2; D is undetermined. The CDR3 totals 15 residues. Trimming took 1 base from V and 3 from J, leaving 10 bases between them. CDR1 is SGHTS and CDR2 is YDEGEE in the germline V gene. CDR3 sequence: CASSLPGFHTGELFF. CDR3 DNA sequence: TGTGCCAGCAGCTTGCCCGGGTTTCACACCGGGGAGCTGTTTTTT.

About this clone itself: The same CDR3 is also encoded by other DNA sequences in this sample. V and J are TRBV11-3 and TRBJ2-1; D perhaps matches TRBD2 (5 bases). This CDR3 comprises 14 residues. Germline V gene lookup returns CDR1 SGHNT and CDR2 YENEEA. The V end lost 1 base, the J end lost 5 bases, and 9 bases lay between the germline ends. The CDR3 DNA reads TGTGCCAGCAGCTTAGGGCGGGTTAACAATGAGCAGTTCTTC. Translating gives CASSLGRVNNEQFF.

Many counts were recorded for this clone. The V call is TRBV11-2, the J call TRBJ2-5; 9 bases match TRBD1. V lost 3 bases and J lost 2; bases outside the gene matches: 7. Germline loops: CDR1 SGHAT, CDR2 FQNNGV. The CDR3 contains 16 residues. This CDR3 is CASSFDLGQGQETQYF. CDR3 bases: TGTGCCAGCAGCTTCGACTTGGGACAGGGACAAGAGACCCAGTACTTC.

The rearrangement uses TRBV28 and TRBJ1-2; the match to TRBD1 covers 7 bases. This CDR3 has 13 amino acids. V dropped 4 bases and J dropped 4; count of bases not matched to a gene: 3. CDR1 is MDHEN, CDR2 SYDVKM, per germline. CDR3 sequence reads: CASSSTGVYGYTF. As DNA, the CDR3 is TGTGCCAGCAGTTCAACAGGGGTCTATGGCTACACCTTC.

This clone is a singleton in its sample. V and J are TRBV5-1 and TRBJ2-3, with D tentatively TRBD2 (6 bases). Germline V CDR1 and CDR2: SGHRS, YFSETQ. The CDR3 spans 14 residues. Trimming cost V 0 bases and J 4 bases, with 9 bases left between them. The CDR3 region is CASSLGRGADTQYF. The CDR3 coding sequence is TGCGCCAGCAGCTTGGGGCGGGGCGCAGATACGCAGTATTTT.

This clone showed up just a few times. Other DNA sequences within the sample encode an identical CDR3. The gene calls are TRBV30 and TRBJ1-1; no reliable D call. Between the trimmed V and J ends, which lost 0 bases and 1 base, there was a span of 3 bases. Germline CDR1 and CDR2: GTSNPN and SVGIG (reference sequence). The CDR3 extends over 12 amino acids. DNA for the CDR3: TGTGCCTGGAGTGTCGGGAACACTGAAGCTTTCTTT. Translating gives CAWSVGNTEAFF. Full variable domain (rest looked up from reference TRBV30 and TRBJ1-1): SQTIHQWPATLVQPVGSPLSLECTVEGTSNPNLYWYRQAAGRGLQLLFYSVGIGQISSEVPQNLSASRPQDRQFILSSKKLLLSDSGFYLCAWSVGNTEAFFGQGTRLTVV.

This clone has more than one count but fewer than ten. The chain employs TRBV2 and TRBJ2-2; TRBD1 might be the D (6 bases). Per the germline V gene, CDR1 is SNHLY and CDR2 is FYNNEI. V was clipped by 7 bases and J by 4 bases, with 13 bases between them. This CDR3 contains 14 residues. CDR3 sequence reads: CASNSRTATGELFF. CDR3 DNA sequence: TGTGCCAGCAACTCTAGGACAGCCACCGGGGAGCTGTTTTTT.

The chain employs TRBV7-8 and TRBJ2-3; TRBD1 might be the D (6 bases). Germline V gene sequence: CDR1 SGHVS, CDR2 FQNEAQ. CDR3 length equals 15 residues. Between the trimmed V and J ends, which lost 5 bases and 2 bases, there was a span of 14 bases. CDR3 DNA sequence: TGTGCCAGCAGCCCCCGAGGGGGAGACACAGATACGCAGTATTTT. It codes for CASSPRGGDTDTQYF.

The table lists this clone with a few counts. The chain couples TRBV4-3 to TRBJ1-2, with 12 positions matching TRBD1. The CDR3 totals 14 residues. After removal of 4 bases from V and 5 bases from J, the junction contained 2 bases not matched to a gene. Germline CDR1 reads LGHNA; CDR2 reads YSLEER. The CDR3 bases are TGCGCCAGCAGCCCGGGACAGGGGGCTTATGGCTACACCTTC. Amino acids: CASSPGQGAYGYTF.

This clone was detected many times. The rearrangement links TRBV4-1 to TRBJ1-2, with no clear D. This CDR3 has 13 amino acids. CDR1 MGHRA and CDR2 YSYEKL come from the germline V gene. Trimming cost V 4 bases and J 4 bases, with 10 bases left between them. The CDR3 here is CASSPPGSYGYTF. The CDR3 DNA follows: TGCGCCAGCAGCCCCCCGGGGAGCTATGGCTACACCTTC.

The CDR3 DNA reads as TGCGCCAGCAGCGCCCCAGCGGGCTACGAGCAGTACTTC. It specifies CASSAPAGYEQYF. This chain connects TRBV5-1 to TRBJ2-7; a possible D gene is TRBD2 (6 bases). The CDR3 totals 13 residues. V shed 4 bases and J shed 3 bases, with 11 bases lying between them. Looked up from germline, CDR1 is SGHRS and CDR2 is YFSETQ. The full variable domain, with the rest looked up from reference TRBV5-1 and TRBJ2-7, is KAGVTQTPRYLIKTRGQQVTLSCSPISGHRSVSWYQQTPGQGLQFLFEYFSETQRNKGNFPGRFSGRQFSNSRSEMNVSTLELGDSALYLCASSAPAGYEQYFGPGTRLTVT.

This chain links TRBV30 with TRBJ2-3; possibly TRBD2 for D (5 bases). CDR1 is GTSNPN and CDR2 is SVGIG in the germline V gene (reference sequence). The CDR3 has 14 amino acids. V was shortened by 5 bases and J by 2 bases, with 14 bases between the two germline ends. DNA for the CDR3: TGTGCCTGGGGGAGACCTCACTACACAGATACGCAGTATTTT. Its translation is CAWGRPHYTDTQYF.

In its sample, this clone was seen once. The chain carries TRBV29-1 and TRBJ1-5, with a possible D match to TRBD1 (6 bases). Germline assignment: CDR1 SQVTM and CDR2 ANQGSEA. Between the trimmed V and J ends, which lost 4 bases and 6 bases, there was a span of 13 bases. The CDR3 runs 13 residues. The CDR3: CSVGRGLGQPQHF. The CDR3 DNA reads TGCAGCGTTGGCAGGGGCTTGGGTCAGCCCCAGCATTTT.

The CDR3 reads CASSARGRGPGGYTF. CDR3 in DNA: TGTGCCAGCAGCGCCCGGGGTCGGGGTCCGGGTGGCTACACCTTC. V usage is TRBV11-3 and J usage is TRBJ1-2; D is ambiguous. The germline CDR1 and CDR2 sequences are SGHNT and YENEEA. The length of the CDR3 is 15 residues. V was cut by 5 bases and J by 7 bases, with 20 bases left in between.